The 24 T cell receptor beta chains in this list originate from one sample, sequenced in a study of OX40 agonist ivuxolimab in advanced cancers. The protocol was immunoSEQ multiplex PCR, while the TCRdb copy is restricted to in-frame clones and leaves out a portion. The sample holds tens of thousands of clones, 81% seen once. Sequencing used CD4+ or CD8+ T cells sorted from blood, obtained in a trial of the OX40 agonist ivuxolimab. These receptors were taken from an adult with an advanced solid tumor such as melanoma, head and neck, liver or kidney cancer.

The V gene is TRBV9, the J gene TRBJ1-1; 11 bases are a match to TRBD1. The CDR3 extends over 15 amino acids. Germline CDR1 and CDR2: SGDLS and YYNGEE. V was pared by 3 bases and J by 4 bases, with 5 bases of the junction left unmatched. This CDR3 reads CASSEGGTGGTEAFF. CDR3 DNA: TGTGCCAGCAGCGAGGGAGGGACAGGGGGCACTGAAGCTTTCTTT.

V usage is TRBV19 and J usage is TRBJ1-5; TRBD1 is a possible D gene (5 bases). Germline V gene sequence: CDR1 LNHDA, CDR2 SQIVND (reference sequence). The ends were cut back, 7 bases at V and 3 bases at J, with 16 bases in the middle. This CDR3 has 15 residues. CDR3 loop: CASTTVEGFNQPQHF. The DNA of the CDR3 is TGTGCCAGTACCACTGTCGAGGGGTTCAATCAGCCCCAGCATTTT.

This chain uses TRBV19 with TRBJ2-2; D remains ambiguous. The V gene lost 4 bases and the J gene lost 3 bases, with 3 bases spanning the gap. The V gene's germline CDR1 is LNHDA and CDR2 SQIVND (reference sequence). This CDR3 has 12 residues. The CDR3 spells CASSTYTGELFF. CDR3 in DNA: TGTGCCAGTAGTACCTACACCGGGGAGCTGTTTTTT.

J is TRBJ2-7 and V is TRBV7-9, with D perhaps matching TRBD2 (6 bases). With 6 bases removed from V and 5 bases from J, the gap between germline ends came to 17 bases. CDR3 length equals 14 residues. CDR1 and CDR2 (germline): SEHNR, FQNEAQ (reference sequence). The CDR3 protein is CASRISGRVHEQYF. The CDR3 bases are TGTGCCAGCAGAATCTCCGGGAGAGTCCACGAGCAGTACTTC.

The rearrangement joins TRBV4-1 to TRBJ1-2, with 10 bases matching TRBD1. This CDR3 region has 15 residues. Looked up from germline, CDR1 is MGHRA and CDR2 is YSYEKL. The junction had 6 bases not matched to a gene; V was cut back by 4 bases and J by 4 bases. The CDR3 DNA follows: TGCGCCAGCAGCCCCCGACAGGGGGCGAGCTATGGCTACACCTTC. It yields the protein CASSPRQGASYGYTF.

This clone has more than one count but fewer than ten. The chain carries TRBV5-4 and TRBJ2-5, with D possibly TRBD1 on 6 matching bases. The CDR3 spans 13 residues. V lost 3 bases to trimming and J lost 5 bases, with 11 bases between them. Germline lookup yields CDR1 SGHNT and CDR2 YYREEE (reference sequence). CDR3 amino acids: CASSWQGYETQYF. The CDR3 DNA is TGTGCCAGCAGCTGGCAGGGGTACGAGACCCAGTACTTC.

This chain joins TRBV19 and TRBJ2-1, with D possibly being TRBD2 (5 bases). The CDR3 covers 18 residues. The V gene lost 0 bases and the J gene lost 3 bases, with 18 bases spanning the gap. Germline V lookup: CDR1 LNHDA, CDR2 SQIVND (reference sequence). CDR3 DNA sequence: TGTGCCAGTAGTATAGATCGGAGCAAGCGGACCTTCTACAATGAGCAGTTCTTC. This sequence encodes CASSIDRSKRTFYNEQFF.

The chain has TRBV18 and TRBJ1-2, with 12 bases aligning to TRBD1. V shed 3 bases and J 7 bases; nucleotides not matched to a gene: 12. Germline V CDR1 and CDR2: KGHSH, LQKENI. This CDR3 region has 17 residues. The CDR3 region has the DNA TGTGCCAGCTCACCGTTGGGACAGGGGGCAAGTTGGTCTGGCTACACCTTC. Its translation: CASSPLGQGASWSGYTF.

The V call is TRBV9, the J call TRBJ2-2, with 9 nucleotides matching TRBD2. Germline CDR1 SGDLS, CDR2 YYNGEE. The CDR3 spans 15 residues. V dropped 2 bases and J dropped 4; count of bases not matched to a gene: 3. The CDR3 DNA follows: TGTGCCAGCAGCGTTGGACTAGCGTCCACCGGGGAGCTGTTTTTT. This codes for CASSVGLASTGELFF.

On this clone: Other DNA sequences from this sample encode an identical CDR3 as well. The gene calls are TRBV25-1 and TRBJ2-1, with D tentatively TRBD1 or TRBD2 (5 bases each). This CDR3 region has 15 residues. Trimming shortened V by 2 bases and J by 7 bases, and 15 bases separated the two germline ends. Germline lookup yields CDR1 MGHDK and CDR2 SYGVNS. CDR3 loop: CASSEPGQGQNEQFF. In nucleotides, the CDR3 is TGTGCCAGCAGTGAACCGGGGCAGGGTCAGAATGAGCAGTTCTTC.

In this sample, this clone turned up a few times. This chain joins TRBV4-1 and TRBJ1-2, with 10 bases lining up with TRBD1. The V and J ends lost 0 bases and 4 bases, in that order; junction bases with no gene match: 2. Germline assignment: CDR1 MGHRA and CDR2 YSYEKL. This CDR3 spans 15 amino acids. CDR3 region: CASSQEDRGSYGYTF. The DNA for the CDR3 is TGCGCCAGCAGCCAAGAGGACAGGGGGTCCTATGGCTACACCTTC.

In its sample, this clone was seen once. The CDR3 loop is CASSPPGGIAEAFF. The CDR3 DNA reads as TGTGCCAGCTCACCACCGGGAGGGATAGCTGAAGCTTTCTTT. This chain uses TRBV18 with TRBJ1-1; D gene uncertain. The V gene lost 0 bases and the J gene lost 6 bases, with 11 bases spanning the gap. The CDR3 spans 14 residues. From germline, CDR1 is KGHSH and CDR2 LQKENI.

This chain links TRBV5-1 with TRBJ1-1; no firm D call. Germline CDR1 SGHRS, CDR2 YFSETQ. The CDR3 runs to 13 residues. V was pared by 3 bases and J by 5 bases, with 11 bases between. The CDR3 protein is CASSSDGETEAFF. CDR3 bases: TGCGCCAGCAGCTCGGACGGGGAGACTGAAGCTTTCTTT.

Of note for this clone: This CDR3 is also generated by other DNA sequences in the sample. This chain uses TRBV6-1 with TRBJ2-7; D remains unclear. The V end lost 5 bases, the J end lost 3 bases, and 8 bases lay between the germline ends. The CDR3 runs 12 residues. Per the germline V gene, CDR1 is MNHNS and CDR2 is SASEGT. CDR3 DNA sequence: TGTGCCAGCAGTTCAGCCAACTACGAGCAGTACTTC. Amino acids: CASSSANYEQYF.

This chain links TRBV6-1 with TRBJ2-1; weak D call: TRBD1 (6 bases). V lost 3 bases, J lost 7 bases, and 7 bases lay in between. The CDR3 consists of 12 residues. CDR1 and CDR2 (germline): MNHNS, SASEGT. The CDR3 DNA sequence: TGTGCCAGCAGTGACCAGGGGAATGAGCAGTTCTTC. Amino acids: CASSDQGNEQFF.

The chain combines TRBV5-4 with TRBJ2-7; either TRBD1 or TRBD2 may supply D (5 bases each). V was clipped by 4 bases and J by 1 base, with 15 bases between them. CDR3 length: 15 residues. Germline CDR1 SGHNT, CDR2 YYREEE (reference sequence). The CDR3 sequence: CASSQWDLISYEQYF. The CDR3 DNA reads TGTGCCAGCAGCCAATGGGACCTCATATCCTACGAGCAGTACTTC.

V and J are TRBV6-1 and TRBJ2-1; D is undetermined. V was shortened by 5 bases and J by 8 bases, with 10 bases between the two germline ends. In germline, CDR1 is MNHNS, CDR2 SASEGT. This CDR3 contains 12 residues. The CDR3 DNA is TGTGCCAGCAGTACGTCCCAAGATGAGCAGTTCTTC. Protein sequence: CASSTSQDEQFF.

The rearrangement joins TRBV19 to TRBJ2-7; 7 bases agree with TRBD1. This CDR3 contains 14 residues. The V and J ends lost 5 bases and 2 bases, in that order; junction bases with no gene match: 6. Germline assignment: CDR1 LNHDA and CDR2 SQIVND (reference sequence). The CDR3 loop reads CASSLDRPPYEQYF. DNA of the CDR3: TGTGCCAGTAGTTTGGACAGGCCCCCCTACGAGCAGTACTTC.

This clone was detected a few times. The rearrangement uses TRBV2 and TRBJ1-3; D gene unclear. This CDR3 spans 12 amino acids. V lost 6 bases and J 3 bases, leaving 6 bases between the germline ends. Germline V gene data show CDR1 as SNHLY and CDR2 as FYNNEI. The CDR3 DNA reads TGTGCCAGCAGAGAGAGTGGAAACACCATATATTTT. Protein sequence: CASRESGNTIYF. Drawing the rest from reference TRBV2 and TRBJ1-3, the complete variable domain is EPEVTQTPSHQVTQMGQEVILRCVPISNHLYFYWYRQILGQKVEFLVSFYNNEISEKSEIFDDQFSVERPDGSNFTLKIRSTKLEDSAMYFCASRESGNTIYFGEGSWLTVV.

The table lists this clone with a count of one. This chain uses TRBV4-1 with TRBJ2-7; D is perhaps TRBD1 (5 bases). Trimming pared 3 bases from V and 0 bases from J, leaving 12 bases between. The germline CDR1 and CDR2 sequences are MGHRA and YSYEKL. The CDR3 runs 15 residues. The CDR3 sequence is CASSQGKGPSYEQYF. The CDR3 DNA sequence: TGCGCCAGCAGCCAGGGAAAGGGGCCCTCCTACGAGCAGTACTTC.

This chain links TRBV10-1 with TRBJ1-1, with D possibly TRBD1 on 6 matching bases. Trimming removed 6 bases at V and 8 bases at J, with 10 bases between. The CDR3 length is 11 residues. Per the germline V gene, CDR1 is WNHNN and CDR2 is SYGVQD (reference sequence). This CDR3 is CASRDRREAFF. For the CDR3, the DNA is TGCGCCAGCAGGGACAGAAGAGAAGCTTTCTTT.

This chain joins TRBV27 and TRBJ2-1; TRBD1 aligns across 11 bases. This CDR3 is built from 17 residues. Losses at the gene ends were 0 bases for V and 7 bases for J; bases not matched to a gene: 8. Germline-derived CDR1 and CDR2 are MNHEY and SMNVEV (reference sequence). CDR3 in DNA: TGTGCCAGCAGTTTATCGTCAGGACAGGGGGCGAAGAATGAGCAGTTCTTC. Translating gives CASSLSSGQGAKNEQFF.

This chain links TRBV5-6 with TRBJ1-6; no firm D call. From germline, CDR1 is SGHDT and CDR2 YYEEEE. V dropped 0 bases and J dropped 2 bases, with 9 bases sitting between them. CDR3 length equals 16 residues. The CDR3 coding sequence is TGTGCCAGCAGCTTGGGTGGGGATACCTATAATTCACCCCTCCACTTT. Translated: CASSLGGDTYNSPLHF.

The J gene is TRBJ1-6, the V gene TRBV6-1, with D perhaps TRBD1 (5 bases). V lost 2 bases and J lost 7, with 12 bases in between. Per germline, CDR1 MNHNS and CDR2 SASEGT. The CDR3 is made up of 15 amino acids. Here the CDR3 reads CASSETDKGNSPLHF. In DNA, the CDR3 is TGTGCCAGCAGTGAAACTGACAAGGGGAATTCACCCCTCCACTTT.